The clone carrying this T cell receptor beta chain was picked up a small number of times. Its antigen is unknown. The data originate from a study of naive and memory T cell subsets. Whole-study results and caveats: A few larger clonotypes appeared in naive repertoires, especially CD8, possibly memory cells re-expressing CD45RA.

Two oligonucleotides, mixed equimolar, formed the beta constant-region primer covering TRBC1 and TRBC2. Ligated cDNA was amplified by four rounds of PCR with nested alpha and beta constant-region primers and SP2. TCRdb ran MiXCR on the UMI-ligation and nested PCR reads and lists one entry per CDR3 protein. Of approximately 90,000 distinct CDR3 sequences in the sample, about 10% were seen once. Germline V gene lookup returns CDR1 DFQATT and CDR2 SNEGSKA (reference sequence). With V trimmed by 0 bases and J by 3 bases, 12 bases remained unmatched. The CDR3 covers 20 residues. Input material: naive CD4+ T cells from blood. The rearrangement joins TRBV20-1 to TRBJ2-2, with 14 bases lining up with TRBD2. The sequence was obtained from a human donor in good health. This CDR3 reads CSARDVAKGLAGVYTGELFF. The DNA for the CDR3 is TGCAGTGCTAGAGATGTGGCGAAGGGACTAGCGGGAGTATACACCGGGGAGCTGTTTTTT.